The 20 T cell receptor beta chains below come from one sample, sequenced in a study of control samples from healthy donors and cancer patients. Some clones are missing from TCRdb's copy, which holds only in-frame ones; the method was immunoSEQ multiplex PCR. The sample carries about 120,000 clones, 85% to 90% recorded once. Sequenced sample: blood. These receptors were collected from a woman in her 70s in good health.

The chain is built from TRBV3-1 (or the pseudogene TRBV3-2) and TRBJ2-7; D unresolved. Between the trimmed V and J ends, which lost 0 bases and 1 base, there was a span of 4 bases. Germline values: CDR1 LGHDT, CDR2 YNNKEL (reference sequence). The CDR3 has 13 residues. CDR3 DNA sequence: TGTGCCAGCAGCCAAGATTGGTCCTACGAGCAGTACTTC. Residues: CASSQDWSYEQYF.

The chain combines TRBV7-9 with TRBJ1-1; D perhaps matches TRBD1 (5 bases). Trimming removed 4 bases from V and 6 bases from J, with 12 bases in between. The germline V gene encodes CDR1 SEHNR and CDR2 FQNEAQ (reference sequence). This CDR3 is built from 13 residues. The CDR3 DNA sequence: TGTGCCAGCAGCTCCCAGCAGGGCGCTGAAGCTTTCTTT. Translated, it gives CASSSQQGAEAFF. The full variable domain, with the rest looked up from reference TRBV7-9 and TRBJ1-1, is DTGVSQNPRHKITKRGQNVTFRCDPISEHNRLYWYRQTLGQGPEFLTYFQNEAQLEKSRLLSDRFSAERPKGSFSTLEIQRTEQGDSAMYLCASSSQQGAEAFFGQGTRLTVV.

The rearrangement uses TRBV4-1 and TRBJ1-5; D is unresolved. Trimming cost V 1 base and J 3 bases, with 7 bases left between them. This CDR3 contains 14 residues. Germline V gives CDR1 MGHRA, CDR2 YSYEKL. The CDR3 coding sequence is TGCGCCAGCAGCCAAGGCTTTGCCAATCAGCCCCAGCATTTT. Translating gives CASSQGFANQPQHF.

The chain recombines TRBV19 with TRBJ2-1; D perhaps matches TRBD2 (6 bases). The CDR3 spans 15 residues. Germline lookup yields CDR1 LNHDA and CDR2 SQIVND (reference sequence). Trimming cost V 3 bases and J 7 bases, with 16 bases left between them. CDR3 region: CASSMLEGLRNEQFF. CDR3 DNA sequence: TGTGCCAGTAGTATGTTGGAGGGCCTCAGGAATGAGCAGTTCTTC.

The rearrangement uses TRBV9 and TRBJ2-1; 7 nucleotides align to TRBD2. Germline V gives CDR1 SGDLS, CDR2 YYNGEE. V shed 2 bases, J shed 5 bases, and the junction held 7 bases outside the gene matches. The CDR3 spans 15 residues. The CDR3 region has the DNA TGTGCCAGCAGCGTCCGGGACTACCAACACAATGAGCAGTTCTTC. Translating gives CASSVRDYQHNEQFF. The full variable domain, its missing parts supplied by reference TRBV9 and TRBJ2-1, is DSGVTQTPKHLITATGQRVTLRCSPRSGDLSVYWYQQSLDQGLQFLIQYYNGEERAKGNILERFSAQQFPDLHSELNLSSLELGDSALYFCASSVRDYQHNEQFFGPGTRLTVL.

This chain links TRBV6-5 with TRBJ1-4; D is unclear. V lost 7 bases and J lost 0, with 6 bases in between. The CDR3 runs 13 residues. From germline, CDR1 is MNHEY and CDR2 SVGAGI. The CDR3 loop reads CASKVATNEKLFF. For the CDR3, the DNA is TGTGCCAGCAAGGTTGCAACTAATGAAAAACTGTTTTTT.

This clone was detected once. The chain couples TRBV7-8 to TRBJ2-1; D remains ambiguous. Germline lookup yields CDR1 SGHVS and CDR2 FQNEAQ. The CDR3 runs to 12 residues. The V gene lost 3 bases and the J gene lost 9 bases, with 9 bases spanning the gap. CDR3: CASSFVAGEQFF. CDR3 coding DNA: TGTGCCAGCAGCTTCGTTGCAGGTGAGCAGTTCTTC. Complete variable domain (other parts from reference TRBV7-8 and TRBJ2-1): GAGVSQSPRYKVAKRGQDVALRCDPISGHVSLFWYQQALGQGPEFLTYFQNEAQLDKSGLPSDRFFAERPEGSVSTLKIQRTQQEDSAVYLCASSFVAGEQFFGPGTRLTVL.

J is TRBJ2-3 and V is TRBV24-1; D may be TRBD1 or TRBD2 (5 bases each). V was shortened by 1 base and J by 9 bases, with 7 bases between the two germline ends. This CDR3 has 12 residues. Germline CDR1 and CDR2: KGHDR and SFDVKD. The CDR3 DNA is TGTGCCACCAGTGATTTCGGGGACACGCAGTATTTT. Residues: CATSDFGDTQYF.

The chain recombines TRBV4-1 with TRBJ2-1, with 11 bases lining up with TRBD2. The CDR3 extends over 16 amino acids. V dropped 3 bases and J dropped 4; count of bases not matched to a gene: 5. The germline V gene encodes CDR1 MGHRA and CDR2 YSYEKL. The CDR3 protein is CASSHRTSGRYNEQFF. The CDR3 nucleotides read TGCGCCAGCAGCCACCGGACTAGCGGGCGTTACAATGAGCAGTTCTTC.

The chain has TRBV7-3 and TRBJ2-7, with D possibly TRBD2 on 5 matching bases. V gave up 3 bases and J gave up 0 bases, with 12 bases separating them. The germline gives CDR1 SGHTA, CDR2 FQGTGA. The CDR3 contains 15 residues. CDR3 nucleotide sequence: TGTGCCAGCAGCTTGTCCGGGGATTTCTCCTACGAGCAGTACTTC. Residues: CASSLSGDFSYEQYF.

V is TRBV7-9 and J is TRBJ2-3; 13 bases match TRBD2. Germline lookup yields CDR1 SEHNR and CDR2 FQNEAQ (reference sequence). Losses at the gene ends were 5 bases for V and 2 bases for J; bases not matched to a gene: 4. The CDR3 loop spans 16 amino acids. As DNA, the CDR3 is TGTGCCAGCAGCACGGGACTAGCGGGGAACACAGATACGCAGTATTTT. Its translation: CASSTGLAGNTDTQYF.

The chain recombines TRBV5-1 with TRBJ1-1, with 7 bases that match TRBD1. This CDR3 is 15 amino acids long. V shed 4 bases and J 1 base; nucleotides not matched to a gene: 7. CDR1 is SGHRS, CDR2 YFSETQ, per germline. DNA of the CDR3: TGCGCCAGCAGCCCCCGACAGGGAAGGAACACTGAAGCTTTCTTT. This gives the protein CASSPRQGRNTEAFF.

J is TRBJ2-2 and V is TRBV18; D is unclear. Germline V gene data show CDR1 as KGHSH and CDR2 as LQKENI. V lost 5 bases, J lost 7 bases, and 11 bases lay in between. The CDR3 sequence is 13 residues long. The CDR3, as DNA: TGTGCCAGCTCATTCACGTTGGTCGGGGAGCTGTTTTTT. It specifies CASSFTLVGELFF.

A few counts support this clone. This chain connects TRBV5-4 to TRBJ2-7, with unresolved D. V was pared by 0 bases and J by 6 bases, with 10 bases between. Germline V lookup: CDR1 SGHNT, CDR2 YYREEE (reference sequence). There are 13 residues in the CDR3. Here the CDR3 reads CASSLARGGEQYF. The CDR3 DNA reads as TGTGCCAGCAGCTTGGCCCGAGGCGGCGAGCAGTACTTC.

The sample holds a few counts of this clone. V is TRBV7-6 and J is TRBJ2-6; D uncertain. Germline assignment: CDR1 SGHVS and CDR2 FNYEAQ. This CDR3 is built from 14 residues. V gave up 6 bases and J gave up 0 bases, with 6 bases separating them. The CDR3, as DNA: TGTGCCAGCAGTCCCTCCTCTGGGGCCAACGTCCTGACTTTC. It specifies CASSPSSGANVLTF.

This clone turned up a few times. V is TRBV13 and J is TRBJ2-1; no definite D call. The germline CDR1 and CDR2 sequences are PRHDT and FYEKMQ (reference sequence). There are 16 residues in the CDR3. Between the trimmed V and J ends, which lost 5 bases and 4 bases, there was a span of 18 bases. The CDR3 nucleotides are TGTGCCAGCAGCCCGATGACTGGTACTATTTACAATGAGCAGTTCTTC. As protein: CASSPMTGTIYNEQFF.

V is TRBV6-1 and J is TRBJ1-2; D possibly corresponds to TRBD1 (6 bases). Germline CDR1 MNHNS, CDR2 SASEGT. CDR3 length equals 14 residues. V was cut by 3 bases and J by 4 bases, with 12 bases left in between. This CDR3 reads CASSDGGVGYGYTF. Written as DNA, the CDR3 is TGTGCCAGCAGTGACGGGGGCGTTGGCTATGGCTACACCTTC.

The rearrangement joins TRBV11-2 to TRBJ2-5; D remains unclear. V lost 6 bases and J 3 bases, leaving 2 bases between the germline ends. This CDR3 region has 10 residues. CDR1 SGHAT and CDR2 FQNNGV come from the germline V gene. This CDR3 is CASREETQYF. DNA of the CDR3: TGTGCCAGCAGGGAAGAGACCCAGTACTTC.

The chain has TRBV6-5 and TRBJ1-2; TRBD1 aligns across 7 bases. Trimming removed 0 bases from V and 6 bases from J; junction bases left unmatched: 4. Germline V gene sequence: CDR1 MNHEY, CDR2 SVGAGI. The CDR3 extends over 14 amino acids. In nucleotides, the CDR3 is TGTGCCAGCAGTTACTCGACAGGGACGAATGGCTACACCTTC. Its protein is CASSYSTGTNGYTF.

The chain links TRBV2 to TRBJ1-2, with D perhaps TRBD1 (6 bases). Germline CDR1 and CDR2: SNHLY and FYNNEI. The CDR3 loop spans 13 amino acids. The V and J ends lost 5 bases and 2 bases respectively, with 9 bases between them. For the CDR3, the DNA is TGTGCCAGCAGTCTGACAGGAAACTATGGCTACACCTTC. Translation gives CASSLTGNYGYTF.